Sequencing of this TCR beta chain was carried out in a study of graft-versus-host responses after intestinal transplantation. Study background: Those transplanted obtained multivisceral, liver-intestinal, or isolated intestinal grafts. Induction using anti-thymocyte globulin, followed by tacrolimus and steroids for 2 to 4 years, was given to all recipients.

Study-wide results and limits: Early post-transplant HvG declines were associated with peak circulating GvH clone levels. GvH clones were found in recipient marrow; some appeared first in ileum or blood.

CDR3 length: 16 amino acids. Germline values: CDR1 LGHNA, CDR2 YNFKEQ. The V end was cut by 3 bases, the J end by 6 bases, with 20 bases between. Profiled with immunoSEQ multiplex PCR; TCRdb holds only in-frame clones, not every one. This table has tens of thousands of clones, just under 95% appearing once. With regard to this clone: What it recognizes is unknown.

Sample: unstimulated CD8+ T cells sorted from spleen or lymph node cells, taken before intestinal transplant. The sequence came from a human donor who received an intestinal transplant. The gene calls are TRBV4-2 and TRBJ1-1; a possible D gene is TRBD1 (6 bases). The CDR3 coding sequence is TGTGCCAGCAGCCACCACTTGGGACGGGGGCTCCCTGAAGCTTTCTTT. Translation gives CASSHHLGRGLPEAFF.